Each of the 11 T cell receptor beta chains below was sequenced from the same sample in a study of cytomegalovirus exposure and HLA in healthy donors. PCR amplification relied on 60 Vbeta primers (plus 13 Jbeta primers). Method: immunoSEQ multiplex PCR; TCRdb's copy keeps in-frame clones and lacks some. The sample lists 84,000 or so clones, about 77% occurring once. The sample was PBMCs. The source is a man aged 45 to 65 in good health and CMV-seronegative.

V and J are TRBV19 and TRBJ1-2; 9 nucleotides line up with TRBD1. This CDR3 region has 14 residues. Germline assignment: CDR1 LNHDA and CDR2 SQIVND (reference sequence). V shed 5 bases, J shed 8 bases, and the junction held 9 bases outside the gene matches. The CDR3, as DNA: TGTGCCAGTAGTCCCCGGGACAGGGCTATCGGCTACACCTTC. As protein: CASSPRDRAIGYTF.

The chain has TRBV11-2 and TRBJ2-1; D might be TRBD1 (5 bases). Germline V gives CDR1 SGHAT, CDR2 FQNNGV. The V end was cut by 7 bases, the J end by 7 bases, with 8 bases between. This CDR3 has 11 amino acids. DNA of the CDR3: TGTGCCAGCACCAGGGCGAATGAGCAGTTCTTC. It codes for CASTRANEQFF. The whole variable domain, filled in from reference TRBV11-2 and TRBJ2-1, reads EAGVAQSPRYKIIEKRQSVAFWCNPISGHATLYWYQQILGQGPKLLIQFQNNGVVDDSQLPKDRFSAERLKGVDSTLKIQPAKLEDSAVYLCASTRANEQFFGPGTRLTVL.

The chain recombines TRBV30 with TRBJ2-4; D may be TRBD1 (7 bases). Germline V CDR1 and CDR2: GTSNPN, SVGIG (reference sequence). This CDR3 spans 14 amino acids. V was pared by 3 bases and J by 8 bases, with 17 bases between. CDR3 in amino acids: CAWREEGALDIQYF. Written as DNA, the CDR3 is TGTGCCTGGAGAGAGGAGGGGGCGTTGGACATTCAGTACTTC. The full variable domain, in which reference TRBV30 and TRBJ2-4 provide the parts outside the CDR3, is SQTIHQWPATLVQPVGSPLSLECTVEGTSNPNLYWYRQAAGRGLQLLFYSVGIGQISSEVPQNLSASRPQDRQFILSSKKLLLSDSGFYLCAWREEGALDIQYFGAGTRLSVL.

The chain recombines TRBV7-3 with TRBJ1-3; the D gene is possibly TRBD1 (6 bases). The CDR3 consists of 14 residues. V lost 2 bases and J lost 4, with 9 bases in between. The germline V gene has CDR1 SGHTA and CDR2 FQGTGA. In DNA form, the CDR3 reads TGTGCCAGCAGCTTATTTCAGGGGGGAAACACCATATATTTT. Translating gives CASSLFQGGNTIYF.

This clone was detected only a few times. The CDR3 region is CASTPEPSRVGYTF. In DNA, the CDR3 is TGCGCCAGCACACCCGAGCCGTCACGAGTTGGCTACACCTTC. The V gene is TRBV10-2, the J gene TRBJ1-2; D remains ambiguous. The germline CDR1 and CDR2 sequences are WSHSY and SAAADI. Trimming pared 7 bases from V and 7 bases from J, leaving 19 bases between. CDR3 length: 14 amino acids.

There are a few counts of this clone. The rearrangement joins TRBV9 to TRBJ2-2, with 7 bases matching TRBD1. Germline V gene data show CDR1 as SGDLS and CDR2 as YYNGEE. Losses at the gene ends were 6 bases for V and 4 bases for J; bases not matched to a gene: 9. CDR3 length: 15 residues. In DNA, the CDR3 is TGTGCCAGCACAGAAGGGGGACAGTCCACCGGGGAGCTGTTTTTT. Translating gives CASTEGGQSTGELFF.

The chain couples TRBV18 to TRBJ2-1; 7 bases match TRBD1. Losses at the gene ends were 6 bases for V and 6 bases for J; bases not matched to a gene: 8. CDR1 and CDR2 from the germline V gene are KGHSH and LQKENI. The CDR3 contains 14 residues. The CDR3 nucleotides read TGTGCCAGCTCGGAGAACAGGGGTCTCAATGAGCAGTTCTTC. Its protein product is CASSENRGLNEQFF.

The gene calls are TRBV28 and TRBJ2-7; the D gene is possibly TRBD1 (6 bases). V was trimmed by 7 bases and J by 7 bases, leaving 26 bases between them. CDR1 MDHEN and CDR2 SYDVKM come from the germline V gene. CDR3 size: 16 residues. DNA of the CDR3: TGTGCCAGCAATGGCTCAGGGGCCCCCAGGATGGATGAGCAGTACTTC. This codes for CASNGSGAPRMDEQYF. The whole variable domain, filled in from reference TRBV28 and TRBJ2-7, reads DVKVTQSSRYLVKRTGEKVFLECVQDMDHENMFWYRQDPGLGLRLIYFSYDVKMKEKGDIPEGYSVSREKKERFSLILESASTNQTSMYLCASNGSGAPRMDEQYFGPGTRLTVT.

CDR3 in DNA: TGTGCCAGCTCACCAGTGGCTTCCCACGAGCAGTACTTC. This sequence encodes CASSPVASHEQYF. The genes are TRBV18 and TRBJ2-7; no clear D. The ends were cut back, 2 bases at V and 5 bases at J, with 10 bases in the middle. CDR3 size: 13 residues. The germline V gene has CDR1 KGHSH and CDR2 LQKENI. Full variable domain (outside the CDR3, taken from reference TRBV18 and TRBJ2-7): NAGVMQNPRHLVRRRGQEARLRCSPMKGHSHVYWYRQLPEEGLKFMVYLQKENIIDESGMPKERFSAEFPKEGPSILRIQQVVRGDSAAYFCASSPVASHEQYFGPGTRLTVT.

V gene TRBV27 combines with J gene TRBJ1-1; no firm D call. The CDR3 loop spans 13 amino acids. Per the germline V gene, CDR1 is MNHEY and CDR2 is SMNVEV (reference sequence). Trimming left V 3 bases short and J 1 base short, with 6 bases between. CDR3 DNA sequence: TGTGCCAGCAGTTTTCGACAGAACACTGAAGCTTTCTTT. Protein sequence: CASSFRQNTEAFF.

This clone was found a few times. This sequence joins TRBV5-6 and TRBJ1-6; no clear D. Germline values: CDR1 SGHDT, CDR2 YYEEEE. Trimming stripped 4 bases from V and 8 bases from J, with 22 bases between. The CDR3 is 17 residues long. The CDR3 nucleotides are TGTGCCAGCAGCGCCAACCCCGGGATCGCCTGGCATTCACCCCTCCACTTT. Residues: CASSANPGIAWHSPLHF.